This TCR beta chain comes out of a study of cytomegalovirus exposure and HLA in healthy donors. Study background: Approximately 180 million T cells yielded 100 million or so unique TCR beta sequences, as an earlier analysis found. HLA-typed donors were the source of about 85 million unique TCRs held in an early data release.

13 Jbeta primers and 60 Vbeta primers were used for the PCR. Assay used: immunoSEQ multiplex PCR; TCRdb lists only in-frame clones, some missing. The sample table sets out 190,000 or so clones. This TCR derives from a boy between 5 and 17 years old in good health and CMV-seronegative. Specimen: PBMCs.

CDR3 sequence (DNA): TGTGCCAGCAGTTTATCTAGCGGGGCGTACCAAGAGACCCAGTACTTC. Residues: CASSLSSGAYQETQYF. The rearrangement uses TRBV27 and TRBJ2-5; 8 bases fit TRBD2. V shed 0 bases, J shed 0 bases, and the junction held 3 bases outside the gene matches. The germline CDR1 and CDR2 sequences are MNHEY and SMNVEV (reference sequence). The CDR3 length is 16 residues.